One and the same sample provided the 23 T cell receptor beta chains below, sequenced in a study of T cells in Graves' hyperthyroidism and ophthalmopathy. RNA transcripts were the template for amplifying TCR beta CDR3 regions. First-round RT-PCR targeting the TCR CDR3 was performed with the HTBI primer set. TCRdb independently ran MiXCR on the multiplex PCR reads; one entry per CDR3 protein. This table holds some 490,000 distinct CDR3 sequences, approximately 23% found once. The sample consisted of blood. The receptors come from a woman aged 70-85 years with Graves' ophthalmopathy.

This clonotype has more than one count but fewer than ten. The chain uses TRBV6-2 or TRBV6-3 and TRBJ2-3; the match to TRBD2 covers 12 bases. CDR3 size: 15 residues. J was trimmed by 3 bases and V by 2 bases; bases with no gene match: 0. The germline gives CDR1 MNHEY, CDR2 SVGEGT. The CDR3 DNA is TGTGCCAGCAGTTACGGACTAGCGGGAACAGATACGCAGTATTTT. Translated: CASSYGLAGTDTQYF.

For the CDR3, the DNA is TGTGCCAGCAGCATTAGCGGGAGATGGAATGGCGAGCAGTACTTC. This encodes CASSISGRWNGEQYF. The chain recombines TRBV5-6 with TRBJ2-7, with 9 bases lining up with TRBD2. After removal of 4 bases from V and 6 bases from J, the junction contained 11 bases not matched to a gene. The CDR3 is made up of 15 amino acids. The germline CDR1 and CDR2 sequences are SGHDT and YYEEEE.

CDR3 sequence (DNA): TGTGCCAGCAGCGAGGGGGCCCGCGCGGATTCACCCCTCCACTTT. This sequence encodes CASSEGARADSPLHF. The chain has TRBV9 and TRBJ1-6, with TRBD1 matching over 7 bases. Germline V gene sequence: CDR1 SGDLS, CDR2 YYNGEE. J was trimmed by 8 bases and V by 3 bases; bases with no gene match: 8. The CDR3 has 15 residues.

The chain combines TRBV28 with TRBJ1-5; TRBD1 aligns across 9 bases. The CDR3 covers 14 residues. The J segment lost 6 bases and the V segment lost 6 bases, leaving 6 bases of the junction unmatched. Per germline, CDR1 MDHEN and CDR2 SYDVKM. DNA of the CDR3: TGTGCCAGCAGAACCACAGGGGGCGGTCAGCCCCAGCATTTT. This encodes CASRTTGGGQPQHF.

The chain uses TRBV3-1 and TRBJ2-2; no clear D gene. Trimming shortened V by 3 bases and J by 2 bases, and 10 bases separated the two germline ends. CDR1 LGHDT and CDR2 YNNKEL come from the germline V gene (reference sequence). This CDR3 comprises 15 residues. CDR3 coding DNA: TGTGCCAGCAGCCATCGCGGACGAAACACCGGGGAGCTGTTTTTT. This gives the protein CASSHRGRNTGELFF.

CDR3 protein: CASSRLRDGEQYF. In DNA form, the CDR3 reads TGTGCCAGCAGCAGACTCAGGGACGGCGAGCAGTACTTC. J is TRBJ2-7 and V is TRBV7-9, with D perhaps TRBD1 or TRBD2 (5 bases each). The CDR3 extends over 13 amino acids. V was pared by 5 bases and J by 6 bases, with 14 bases between. Germline V gene lookup returns CDR1 SEHNR and CDR2 FQNEAQ (reference sequence).

This chain uses TRBV20-1 with TRBJ2-7; 10 bases align to TRBD2. V was clipped by 3 bases and J by 3 bases; unmatched bases: 5. CDR1 is DFQATT and CDR2 is SNEGSKA in the germline V gene (reference sequence). This CDR3 is 14 amino acids long. The DNA of the CDR3 is TGCAGTGCTAGGCGGACTAGCGGTAACTACGAGCAGTACTTC. This codes for CSARRTSGNYEQYF.

As to this clonotype: Just one base apart from a much larger clone, this may be a read error. The CDR3 loop is CAIRKRGDYGYTF. For the CDR3, the DNA is TGTGCCATCAGGAAGCGGGGGGACTATGGCTACACCTTC. This chain connects TRBV10-3 to TRBJ1-2; D perhaps matches TRBD1 (5 bases). The CDR3 sequence is 13 residues long. Germline CDR1 is ENHRY and CDR2 is SYGVKD. Trimming stripped 6 bases from V and 3 bases from J, with 11 bases between.

This clonotype has more than one count but fewer than ten. The CDR3 spells CASSLSGRRRDTQYF. Written as DNA, the CDR3 is TGTGCCAGCAGCTTAAGTGGGAGGCGCAGAGATACGCAGTATTTT. The rearrangement joins TRBV7-8 to TRBJ2-3; D might be TRBD2 (6 bases). This CDR3 region has 15 residues. From germline, CDR1 is SGHVS and CDR2 FQNEAQ. The V end lost 2 bases, the J end lost 5 bases, and 14 bases lay between the germline ends.

The gene calls are TRBV30 and TRBJ2-3; D might be TRBD1 (5 bases). V was cut by 2 bases and J by 2 bases, with 11 bases left in between. Germline V gives CDR1 GTSNPN, CDR2 SVGIG (reference sequence). This CDR3 has 14 residues. CDR3 sequence (DNA): TGTGCCTGGAGTATCGGCAGGGCCACAGATACGCAGTATTTT. Translating gives CAWSIGRATDTQYF.

This clonotype was counted many times. V and J are TRBV12-3 or TRBV12-4 and TRBJ2-7; TRBD1 aligns across 9 bases. CDR3 length: 14 residues. V shed 3 bases, J shed 4 bases, and the junction held 4 bases outside the gene matches. CDR3 sequence: CASSLGTGRYEQYF. CDR3 sequence (DNA): TGTGCCAGCAGTTTGGGGACAGGGAGGTACGAGCAGTACTTC.

The CDR3 DNA is TGTGCCAGGATAAAAAGGGACAGACTGAACACTGAAGCTTTCTTT. Its protein product is CARIKRDRLNTEAFF. The rearrangement uses TRBV6-7 and TRBJ1-1; 7 bases line up with TRBD1. TRBV6-7 is sorted into the ORF group, with uncertain function. The CDR3 consists of 15 residues. The V segment lost 9 bases and the J segment 0 bases; nucleotides outside the gene matches: 10.

This clonotype has a count of ten or more. V gene TRBV29-1 combines with J gene TRBJ1-1; a possible D gene is TRBD1 (6 bases). The V end was cut by 2 bases, the J end by 10 bases, with 20 bases between. The CDR3 length is 14 residues. Germline CDR1 SQVTM, CDR2 ANQGSEA. The CDR3, as DNA: TGCAGCGTTGAATCAGGGGTAGGGGCCAGCGGAGCTTTCTTT. Translation gives CSVESGVGASGAFF.

This clonotype was picked up many times. The gene calls are TRBV2 and TRBJ2-7, with a tentative D call TRBD1 (6 bases). The CDR3 runs to 14 residues. The V gene's germline CDR1 is SNHLY and CDR2 FYNNEI. V was clipped by 8 bases and J by 6 bases, with 20 bases between them. CDR3 protein: CASSRAPGHFEQYF. As DNA, the CDR3 is TGTGCCAGCTCGCGGGCCCCGGGACACTTCGAGCAGTACTTC.

This clonotype appeared many times. The rearrangement joins TRBV6-1 to TRBJ2-2; D is unclear. The CDR3 is 14 amino acids. Germline-derived CDR1 and CDR2 are MNHNS and SASEGT. Trimming took off 6 bases at V and 2 bases at J, with 10 bases between the two ends. This CDR3 reads CASSFDRNTGELFF. CDR3 DNA: TGTGCCAGCAGCTTCGACCGTAACACCGGGGAGCTGTTTTTT.

The V gene is TRBV20-1, the J gene TRBJ1-2; D not certain. The CDR3 runs 13 residues. Per germline, CDR1 DFQATT and CDR2 SNEGSKA (reference sequence). V was cut by 7 bases and J by 4 bases, with 16 bases left in between. CDR3 in DNA: TGCAGTGTACCGAAGGAAGAGATCTATGGCTACACCTTC. Residues: CSVPKEEIYGYTF.

In DNA form, the CDR3 reads TGTGCCAGCAGCCGTCGTCGGATCTACGAGCAGTACTTC. It translates to CASSRRRIYEQYF. The V gene is TRBV5-6, the J gene TRBJ2-7; D gene ambiguous. The CDR3 consists of 13 residues. Looked up from germline, CDR1 is SGHDT and CDR2 is YYEEEE. V lost 4 bases and J lost 3, with 11 bases in between.

This clonotype came up a few times. The chain has TRBV6-2 or TRBV6-3 and TRBJ2-7; D might be TRBD1 or TRBD2, each matching 6 bases. V was shortened by 6 bases and J by 3 bases, with 18 bases between the two germline ends. The germline V gene encodes CDR1 MNHEY and CDR2 SVGEGT. The CDR3 is 15 amino acids. The CDR3 region has the DNA TGTGCCAGCAGCTCCCAACAGGGAGGTGACTACGAGCAGTACTTC. It codes for CASSSQQGGDYEQYF.

The table lists this clonotype with a few counts. The chain joins TRBV28 to TRBJ2-3; tentative D call: TRBD1 (6 bases). Germline CDR1 and CDR2: MDHEN and SYDVKM. The CDR3 is 17 amino acids. Trimming removed 6 bases at V and 6 bases at J, with 25 bases between. CDR3 nucleotides: TGTGCCAGCAGCCCTCCCGCCCGGGCTAGAACAGGGGATACGCAGTATTTT. It translates to CASSPPARARTGDTQYF.

The genes are TRBV20-1 and TRBJ1-2; D uncertain. CDR3 size: 13 residues. Germline V gives CDR1 DFQATT, CDR2 SNEGSKA (reference sequence). The V gene lost 1 base and the J gene lost 1 base, with 7 bases spanning the gap. CDR3: CSARVTVNYGYTF. Here the CDR3 DNA reads TGCAGTGCTAGAGTTACCGTTAACTATGGCTACACCTTC.

This clonotype was seen only a few times. The rearrangement uses TRBV3-1 and TRBJ2-1, with a weak D call TRBD2 (6 bases). Germline V gives CDR1 LGHDT, CDR2 YNNKEL (reference sequence). Trimming shortened V by 3 bases and J by 0 bases, and 6 bases separated the two germline ends. The CDR3 is 14 residues long. CDR3 in amino acids: CASSQEGSYNEQFF. In DNA, the CDR3 is TGTGCCAGCAGCCAGGAGGGCTCCTACAATGAGCAGTTCTTC.

The genes are TRBV19 and TRBJ1-5, with D unclear. There are 18 residues in the CDR3. V lost 4 bases and J 0 bases, leaving 19 bases between the germline ends. CDR1 and CDR2 from the germline V gene are LNHDA and SQIVND (reference sequence). The CDR3 loop reads CASSTGKTGRYSNQPQHF. CDR3 DNA: TGTGCCAGTAGTACTGGCAAGACCGGGAGATATAGCAATCAGCCCCAGCATTTT.

This chain connects TRBV5-1 to TRBJ2-3, with D perhaps TRBD2 (6 bases). Trimming took 0 bases from V and 3 from J, leaving 11 bases between them. From germline, CDR1 is SGHRS and CDR2 YFSETQ. The CDR3 has 15 residues. CDR3 protein: CASSLVVGGTDTQYF. CDR3 DNA sequence: TGCGCCAGCAGCTTGGTTGTGGGGGGAACAGATACGCAGTATTTT. Full variable domain (remainder filled in from reference TRBV5-1 and TRBJ2-3): KAGVTQTPRYLIKTRGQQVTLSCSPISGHRSVSWYQQTPGQGLQFLFEYFSETQRNKGNFPGRFSGRQFSNSRSEMNVSTLELGDSALYLCASSLVVGGTDTQYFGPGTRLTVL.